This is a list of T cell receptor beta chains from one sample in a study of blood T cell repertoires in COVID-19. Assay: immunoSEQ multiplex PCR; the TCRdb copy retains only in-frame clones and omits some. This table has under 400,000 clones, 65% to 90% appearing once. Sample: PBMCs or T cells enriched from blood (not recorded which). The receptors come from a woman in her thirties or forties with acute COVID-19. CDR3s include the opening cysteine and the closing phenylalanine or tryptophan. Fields, in order: D gene, V gene, clone size, J gene, CDR3 protein, CDR3 DNA. The D gene is left open where the match is weak. The size entry is marked missing in some rows and otherwise reads once, few, many or a size class.

>NA|TRBV11-3|NA|TRBJ2-3
CASSLDRQSLTQYF
TGTGCCAGCAGCTTAGATCGACAGTCCCTTACGCAGTATTTT
>NA|TRBV29-1|NA|TRBJ1-5
CSVLTLGQPQHF
TGCAGCGTCCTCACACTAGGGCAGCCCCAGCATTTT
>TRBD1|TRBV27|NA|TRBJ2-1
CASTGQGMGYNEQFF
TGTGCCAGCACAGGACAGGGAATGGGCTACAATGAGCAGTTCTTC
>TRBD2|TRBV7-9|NA|TRBJ2-7
CASSPGGGRSYEQYF
TGTGCCAGCAGCCCCGGGGGGGGACGATCCTACGAGCAGTACTTC
>NA|TRBV19|NA|TRBJ2-7
CASSVGAEASYEQYF
TGTGCCAGTAGTGTGGGGGCGGAGGCCTCCTACGAGCAGTACTTC
>NA|TRBV12-3/TRBV12-4|NA|TRBJ2-3
CASRSSTDTQYF
TGTGCCAGCAGGTCTAGCACAGATACGCAGTATTTT
>TRBD2|TRBV9|NA|TRBJ2-6
CASSPRAGGPGANVLTF
TGTGCCAGCAGCCCAAGAGCGGGAGGGCCTGGGGCCAACGTCCTGACTTTC
>NA|TRBV6-2/TRBV6-3|NA|TRBJ2-5
CASSFLLTAQETQYF
TGTGCCAGCAGTTTCCTTCTGACTGCCCAAGAGACCCAGTACTTC
>NA|TRBV27|NA|TRBJ1-1
CASSLAARANTEAFF
TGTGCCAGCAGTTTGGCAGCGAGGGCGAACACTGAAGCTTTCTTT
>NA|TRBV10-3|NA|TRBJ1-4
CAIRDGAGEKLFF
TGTGCCATCAGAGATGGGGCTGGTGAAAAACTGTTTTTT
>NA|TRBV11-2|NA|TRBJ1-2
CASSLGRGYGYTF
TGTGCCAGCAGCTTGGGCAGGGGATATGGCTACACCTTC
>NA|TRBV4-3|NA|TRBJ1-4
CASSPTPGNEKLFF
TGCGCCAGCAGCCCAACGCCGGGGAATGAAAAACTGTTTTTT
>NA|TRBV28|NA|TRBJ1-3
CASRTGLLSGNTIYF
TGTGCCAGCCGAACAGGCCTTCTCTCTGGAAACACCATATATTTT
>TRBD1|TRBV7-6|once|TRBJ2-1
CASSLASGTGAGNEQFF
TGTGCCAGCAGCTTAGCTTCCGGGACAGGGGCTGGCAATGAGCAGTTCTTC
>NA|TRBV29-1|NA|TRBJ2-2
CSGRRDTGELFF
TGCAGCGGGAGGAGGGACACCGGGGAGCTGTTTTTT
>TRBD1|TRBV6-1|NA|TRBJ1-4
CASSGRDRPNEKLFF
TGTGCCAGCAGTGGAAGGGACAGACCAAATGAAAAACTGTTTTTT
>NA|TRBV10-3|NA|TRBJ1-1
CAIRHDRNTEAFF
TGTGCCATCAGACACGATCGGAACACTGAAGCTTTCTTT
>NA|TRBV6-1|NA|TRBJ2-2
CASSETGRGSYAAGELFF
TGTGCCAGCAGTGAAACAGGCAGGGGTTCGTATGCTGCCGGGGAGCTGTTTTTT
>NA|TRBV4-3|NA|TRBJ1-1
CASSQDEDKPNTEAFF
TGCGCCAGCAGCCAAGATGAAGACAAGCCGAACACTGAAGCTTTCTTT
>NA|TRBV6-2/TRBV6-3|once|TRBJ1-5
CASSSNRVSQPQHF
TGTGCCAGCAGTTCCAACAGGGTTAGTCAGCCCCAGCATTTT
>TRBD2|TRBV3-1/TRBV3-2|NA|TRBJ2-3
CASSQVRLAGAHRPLDTQYF
TGTGCCAGCAGCCAAGTTCGACTAGCGGGGGCGCACAGACCCTTGGATACGCAGTATTTT
>NA|TRBV5-1|once|TRBJ2-1
CASSLSVSYNEQFF
TGCGCCAGCAGCTTATCGGTTAGCTACAATGAGCAGTTCTTC
>TRBD1|TRBV5-1|NA|TRBJ1-1
CASSLSTGTGVTEAFF
TGCGCCAGCAGCTTGTCCACCGGGACAGGGGTCACTGAAGCTTTCTTT
>TRBD1|TRBV23-1|NA|TRBJ2-7
CASSLFRDRVRGEQYF
TGCGCCAGCAGTCTTTTCCGGGACAGGGTTAGAGGGGAGCAGTACTTC
>NA|TRBV19|NA|TRBJ1-6
CASSIRDGAGYNSPLHF
TGTGCCAGTAGTATCCGAGACGGTGCGGGATATAATTCACCCCTCCACTTT
>NA|TRBV12-3/TRBV12-4|NA|TRBJ2-5
CASSFGETQYF
TGTGCCAGCAGTTTCGGGGAGACCCAGTACTTC
>TRBD1|TRBV7-9|NA|TRBJ2-7
CASSQGVYEQYF
TGTGCCAGCAGCCAGGGGGTCTACGAGCAGTACTTC
>NA|TRBV7-2|NA|TRBJ1-5
CASSLSSLRSLGGNQPQHF
TGTGCCAGCAGCTTATCCTCTCTCAGGAGCTTAGGGGGCAATCAGCCCCAGCATTTT
>NA|TRBV27|NA|TRBJ1-6
CASSLNADYNSPLHF
TGTGCCAGCAGTTTGAACGCAGACTATAATTCACCCCTCCACTTT
>NA|TRBV27|NA|TRBJ2-7
CASSSRGRYEQYF
TGTGCCAGCAGTTCCAGGGGCCGCTACGAGCAGTACTTC
>TRBD2|TRBV13|NA|TRBJ2-1
CASSHRTSGRKDNYNEQFF
TGTGCCAGCAGCCACAGGACTAGCGGGAGGAAGGATAACTACAATGAGCAGTTCTTC
>NA|TRBV7-2|once|TRBJ2-1
CASSLKNLPSGEQFF
TGTGCCAGCAGCTTAAAAAACCTCCCTTCAGGTGAGCAGTTCTTC
>NA|TRBV12-3/TRBV12-4|NA|TRBJ2-5
CASSFGGGETQYF
TGTGCCAGCAGTTTCGGGGGAGGCGAGACCCAGTACTTC
>TRBD1|TRBV5-1|NA|TRBJ1-1
CASSSTGPEAFF
TGCGCCAGCAGCTCGACAGGGCCTGAAGCTTTCTTT
>NA|TRBV12-5|once|TRBJ1-3
CASGLGPLSGNTIYF
TGTGCTAGTGGTTTGGGGCCCCTCTCTGGAAACACCATATATTTT
>NA|TRBV13|NA|TRBJ1-1
CASSLGRGMGEAFF
TGTGCCAGCAGCTTAGGCCGGGGGATGGGGGAAGCTTTCTTT
>TRBD2|TRBV28|NA|TRBJ2-3
CASTSGRVDTQYF
TGTGCCAGCACAAGCGGGAGGGTGGATACGCAGTATTTT
>TRBD1|TRBV5-4|NA|TRBJ1-2
CASTSPGQGYGYTF
TGTGCCAGCACCTCTCCGGGACAGGGATATGGCTACACCTTC
>NA|TRBV6-1|once|TRBJ1-3
CASSEAGAGNTIYF
TGTGCCAGCAGTGAGGCGGGGGCTGGAAACACCATATATTTT